These 10 T cell receptor beta chains were sequenced from one sample in a study of control samples from healthy donors and cancer patients. Measured with immunoSEQ multiplex PCR; TCRdb has only the in-frame clones, and not every one. The sample lists about 150,000 clones; about 91% were seen once. Sequenced sample: blood. These receptors all stem from a man between 25 and 39 years old in good health.

This sequence joins TRBV5-6 and TRBJ1-2; perhaps TRBD1 as D (5 bases). The CDR3 consists of 14 residues. Germline V CDR1 and CDR2: SGHDT, YYEEEE. Trimming took off 3 bases at V and 4 bases at J, with 13 bases between the two ends. The CDR3 DNA reads TGTGCCAGCAGCTCTTGGGTGGGACCCTATGGCTACACCTTC. Translating it yields CASSSWVGPYGYTF. The whole variable domain, remainder taken from reference TRBV5-6 and TRBJ1-2, is DAGVTQSPTHLIKTRGQQVTLRCSPKSGHDTVSWYQQALGQGPQFIFQYYEEEERQRGNFPDRFSGHQFPNYSSELNVNALLLGDSALYLCASSSWVGPYGYTFGSGTRLTVV.

CDR3 in DNA: TGCGCCAGCAGGAAGAACAATGAGCAGTTCTTC. Protein product: CASRKNNEQFF. V is TRBV5-1 and J is TRBJ2-1, with D uncertain. Germline CDR1 reads SGHRS; CDR2 reads YFSETQ. Between the trimmed V and J ends, which lost 5 bases and 5 bases, there was a span of 5 bases. The CDR3 is made up of 11 amino acids.

The chain combines TRBV7-6 with TRBJ1-5; maybe TRBD1 (5 bases). Germline V lookup: CDR1 SGHVS, CDR2 FNYEAQ. The CDR3 is made up of 13 amino acids. V shed 5 bases and J shed 3 bases, with 8 bases lying between them. CDR3 protein: CASSRGANQPQHF. CDR3 nucleotides: TGTGCCAGCAGCCGCGGGGCCAATCAGCCCCAGCATTTT.

V usage is TRBV6-5 and J usage is TRBJ1-1; D is uncertain. Trimming shortened V by 0 bases and J by 1 base, and 12 bases separated the two germline ends. There are 16 residues in the CDR3. Germline V gene data show CDR1 as MNHEY and CDR2 as SVGAGI. The CDR3 reads CASSYSRIVSNTEAFF. CDR3 in DNA: TGTGCCAGCAGTTACTCGAGAATCGTTTCGAACACTGAAGCTTTCTTT.

The count of this clone is one. The chain couples TRBV7-9 to TRBJ2-7; TRBD2 matches at 10 bases. Germline CDR1 SEHNR, CDR2 FQNEAQ (reference sequence). CDR3 size: 14 residues. After removal of 5 bases from V and 5 bases from J, the junction contained 6 bases not matched to a gene. The chain's CDR3 is CASSVSGGPDEQYF. The CDR3 bases are TGTGCCAGCAGCGTTAGCGGGGGGCCGGACGAGCAGTACTTC.

Turning to this clone: The same CDR3 can be traced to other DNA sequences in this sample. The genes are TRBV27 and TRBJ1-2; 8 nucleotides agree with TRBD1. The CDR3 loop spans 13 amino acids. Looked up from germline, CDR1 is MNHEY and CDR2 is SMNVEV (reference sequence). The V segment lost 4 bases and the J segment 4 bases; nucleotides outside the gene matches: 2. The CDR3 sequence: CASSSRGPYGYTF. The CDR3 nucleotides read TGTGCCAGCAGTTCCAGGGGGCCCTATGGCTACACCTTC.

This rearrangement joins TRBV30 to TRBJ2-5, with a tentative D call TRBD1 (5 bases). V dropped 2 bases and J dropped 4 bases, with 14 bases sitting between them. The CDR3 length is 14 residues. Germline-derived CDR1 and CDR2 are GTSNPN and SVGIG (reference sequence). This CDR3 is CAWSPKAGLETQYF. In nucleotides, the CDR3 is TGTGCCTGGAGTCCAAAGGCAGGGCTAGAGACCCAGTACTTC.

The rearrangement links TRBV10-3 to TRBJ1-2, with D hard to call. V was cut by 8 bases and J by 2 bases, with 12 bases left in between. Germline V CDR1 and CDR2: ENHRY, SYGVKD. This CDR3 has 13 amino acids. The CDR3 region is CAIGTRSNYGYTF. DNA for the CDR3: TGTGCCATCGGTACAAGATCAAACTATGGCTACACCTTC.

The chain links TRBV19 to TRBJ2-7; 9 bases match TRBD1. The V and J ends lost 3 bases and 3 bases, in that order; junction bases with no gene match: 6. The CDR3 is made up of 15 amino acids. CDR1 and CDR2 from the germline V gene are LNHDA and SQIVND (reference sequence). CDR3 loop: CASSMGQGSYYEQYF. The CDR3 bases are TGTGCCAGTAGTATGGGACAGGGAAGCTACTACGAGCAGTACTTC.

This sequence joins TRBV2 and TRBJ1-2; a weak D match, TRBD1 (6 bases). CDR1 and CDR2 (germline): SNHLY, FYNNEI. Trimming shortened V by 5 bases and J by 3 bases, and 10 bases separated the two germline ends. CDR3 size: 13 residues. DNA of the CDR3: TGTGCCAGCAGTCCAGGGGTGGACTATGGCTACACCTTC. As protein: CASSPGVDYGYTF.